The rows below give T cell receptor beta chains drawn from one sample of a study of Ad26.COV2.S vaccination and SARS-CoV-2 variants. Clones were sequenced by immunoSEQ multiplex PCR, and TCRdb holds only the in-frame ones, with some missing. Among about 420,000 clones listed, around 89% were seen once. The source material was peripheral blood, sampled in a trial of Ad26.COV2.S vaccine versus placebo. Receptors were obtained from a person between 18 and 60 years old who received the Ad26.COV2.S COVID-19 vaccine or a placebo. Each CDR3 is given with its conserved first and last residue.

>TRBV30
CAWSVVGNAEAFF
>TRBV7-9
CASGSEYVGYNEQFF
>TRBV5-6
CASRPRGGRETQYF
>TRBV4-2
CASSQERGGQETQYF
>TRBV5-1
CASTPTAGVRNEKLFF
>TRBV12-3/TRBV12-4
CASSFGGYEQYF
>TRBV7-2
CASSLAFIPVGTSEYNEQFF
>TRBV28
CAGLRSNTGELFF
>TRBV7-4
CASAGCGRAYEQYF
>TRBV30
CAWSVGQGSTEAFF